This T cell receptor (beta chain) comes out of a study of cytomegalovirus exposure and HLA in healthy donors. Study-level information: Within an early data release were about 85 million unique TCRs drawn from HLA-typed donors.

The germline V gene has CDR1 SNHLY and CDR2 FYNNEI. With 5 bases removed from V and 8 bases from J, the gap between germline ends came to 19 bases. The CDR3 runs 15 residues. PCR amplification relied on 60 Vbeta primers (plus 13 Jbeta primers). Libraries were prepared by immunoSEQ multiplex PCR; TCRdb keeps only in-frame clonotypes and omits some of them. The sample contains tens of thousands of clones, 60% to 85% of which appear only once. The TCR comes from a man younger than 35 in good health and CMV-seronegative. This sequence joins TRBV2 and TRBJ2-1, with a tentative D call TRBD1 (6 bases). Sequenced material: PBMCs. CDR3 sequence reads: CASSKTRQASDEQFF. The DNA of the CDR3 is TGTGCCAGCAGTAAAACCAGACAGGCTTCGGATGAGCAGTTCTTC.